This paragraph covers one T cell receptor beta chain sequence. Time point described: peripheral blood 6 weeks after treatment start. The study collected 1 to 8 samples per patient, pretreatment and on-treatment. This sample stems from a study of PD-L1 blockade in urothelial cancer. Study-wide context: From 0 to 3 prior chemotherapy regimens had been given to the patients. T cells were recovered from blood samples at a median of 141,255.

The CDR3 runs to 16 residues. V lost 1 base, J lost 2 bases, and 3 bases stayed unmatched. Germline V gene lookup returns CDR1 SGHTA and CDR2 FQGNSA. The templates were synthetic TCR analogs, and they were spiked into each PCR. Some clones are missing from TCRdb's copy, which holds only in-frame ones; the method was immunoSEQ multiplex PCR. The data contain about 41,000 clones, around 83% of them singletons. This chain uses TRBV7-2 with TRBJ2-5; TRBD2 matches 11 bases. The clonotype comes from a man aged 65-85 years with urothelial cancer. The sample was PBMCs, taken around atezolizumab (anti-PD-L1) treatment. The CDR3 spells CASSLGLAGGQETQYF. The CDR3 DNA is TGTGCCAGCAGCTTAGGCCTAGCGGGAGGTCAAGAGACCCAGTACTTC.